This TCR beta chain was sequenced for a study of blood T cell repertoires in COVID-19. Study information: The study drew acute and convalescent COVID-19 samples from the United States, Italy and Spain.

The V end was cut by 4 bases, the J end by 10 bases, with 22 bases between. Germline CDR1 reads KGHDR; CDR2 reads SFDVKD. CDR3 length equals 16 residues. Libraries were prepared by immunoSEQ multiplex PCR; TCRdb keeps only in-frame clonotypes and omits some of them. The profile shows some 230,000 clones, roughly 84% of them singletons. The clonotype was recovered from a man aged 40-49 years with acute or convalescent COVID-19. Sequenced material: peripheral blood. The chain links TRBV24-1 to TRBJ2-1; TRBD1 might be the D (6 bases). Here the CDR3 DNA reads TGTGCCACCAGTGACCCCGCGCCCACAGGGCTCGAGGAGCAGTTCTTC. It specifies CATSDPAPTGLEEQFF.